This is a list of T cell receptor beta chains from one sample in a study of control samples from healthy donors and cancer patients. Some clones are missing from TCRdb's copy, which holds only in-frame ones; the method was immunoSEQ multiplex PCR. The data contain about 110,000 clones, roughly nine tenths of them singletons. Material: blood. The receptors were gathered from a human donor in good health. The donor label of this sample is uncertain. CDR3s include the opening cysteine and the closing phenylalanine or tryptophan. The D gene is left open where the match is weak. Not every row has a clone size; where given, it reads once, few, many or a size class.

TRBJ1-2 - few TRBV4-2 CASSQEKGPYGYTF TGTGCCAGCAGCCAAGAAAAAGGGCCATATGGCTACACCTTC
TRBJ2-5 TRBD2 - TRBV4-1 CASSTPRGGAETQYF TGCGCCAGCAGCACACCGCGCGGGGGGGCAGAGACCCAGTACTTC
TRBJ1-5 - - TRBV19 CASGGVSNQPQHF TGTGCCAGTGGAGGGGTTAGCAATCAGCCCCAGCATTTT
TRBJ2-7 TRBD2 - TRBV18 CASSPPGTSGGSYEQYF TGTGCCAGCTCACCACCGGGGACTAGCGGGGGGTCGTACGAGCAGTACTTC
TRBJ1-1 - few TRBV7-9 CASSITGFMNTEAFF TGTGCCAGCAGCATCACAGGGTTTATGAACACTGAAGCTTTCTTT
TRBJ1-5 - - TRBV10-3 CAIRGGSNQPQHF TGTGCCATCAGGGGGGGGAGCAATCAGCCCCAGCATTTT
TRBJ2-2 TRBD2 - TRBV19 CASSIVSGGTGELFF TGTGCCAGTAGTATAGTCAGCGGGGGCACCGGGGAGCTGTTTTTT
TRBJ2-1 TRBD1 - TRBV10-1 CASSGAGGVNEQFF TGCGCCAGCAGTGGAGCAGGGGGCGTCAATGAGCAGTTCTTC
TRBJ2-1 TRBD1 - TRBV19 CASQLVGDRIQFF TGTGCCAGTCAACTCGTGGGGGACAGGATACAGTTCTTC
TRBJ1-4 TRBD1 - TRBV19 CASNTGEKEKLFF TGTGCCAGTAATACAGGGGAAAAGGAAAAACTGTTTTTT
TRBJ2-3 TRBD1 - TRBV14 CASSPRDRVTSTDTQYF TGTGCCAGCAGCCCCCGGGACAGGGTGACTAGCACAGATACGCAGTATTTT
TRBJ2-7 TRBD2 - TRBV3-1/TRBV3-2 CASSQERRGGRDEQYF TGTGCCAGCAGCCAAGAGAGGCGGGGGGGCCGGGACGAGCAGTACTTC
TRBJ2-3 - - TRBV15 CATSRVGEVNTDTQYF TGTGCCACCAGCAGAGTTGGGGAAGTTAACACAGATACGCAGTATTTT
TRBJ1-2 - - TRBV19 CASSSERSWGYTF TGTGCCAGTAGTTCGGAGAGGTCATGGGGCTACACCTTC
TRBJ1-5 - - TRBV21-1 CASEPGTGGQPQHF TGTGCCAGCGAGCCTGGGACAGGTGGTCAGCCCCAGCATTTT